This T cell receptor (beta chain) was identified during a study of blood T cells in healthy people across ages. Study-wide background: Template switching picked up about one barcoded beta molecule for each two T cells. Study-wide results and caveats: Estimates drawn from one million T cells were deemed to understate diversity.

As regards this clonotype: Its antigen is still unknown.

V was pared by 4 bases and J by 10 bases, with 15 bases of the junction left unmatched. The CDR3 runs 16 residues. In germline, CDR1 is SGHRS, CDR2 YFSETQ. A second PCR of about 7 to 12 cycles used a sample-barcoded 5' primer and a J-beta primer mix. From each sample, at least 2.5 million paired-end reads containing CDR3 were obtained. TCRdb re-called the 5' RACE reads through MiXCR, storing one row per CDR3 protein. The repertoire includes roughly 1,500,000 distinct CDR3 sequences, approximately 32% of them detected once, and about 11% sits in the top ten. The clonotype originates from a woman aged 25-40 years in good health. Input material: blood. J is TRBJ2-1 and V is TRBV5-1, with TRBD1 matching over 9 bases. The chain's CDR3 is CASSLGTGLGGMEQFF. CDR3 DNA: TGCGCCAGCAGCCTCGGGACAGGGCTTGGTGGGATGGAGCAGTTCTTC.